This T cell receptor (beta chain) came from a study of blood T cells in healthy people across ages. A second PCR of roughly 7 to 11 cycles used a sample-barcoded 5' primer and a J-beta primer mix. TCRdb called the 5' RACE reads again in MiXCR, with one record for every CDR3 protein. The table includes over a million distinct CDR3 sequences, around 55% detected once. The sequence was obtained from a man younger than 35 in good health. The sample comprised blood.

DNA of the CDR3: TGTGCCAGCAGTTACTTTGGTGGCAGGGAGAATTCACCCCTCCACTTT. This encodes CASSYFGGRENSPLHF. This chain joins TRBV6-5 and TRBJ1-6, with D maybe TRBD1 (5 bases). V was trimmed by 1 base and J by 7 bases, leaving 14 bases between them. From germline, CDR1 is MNHEY and CDR2 SVGAGI. The CDR3 spans 16 residues.